This T cell receptor beta chain was observed in a study of T cell responses to AZD1222 COVID-19 vaccine (dated by TCRdb to the early 2020s). Regarding the research as a whole: TCR sequencing covered roughly 230 trial participants: about 210 given two doses of AZD1222 and around 26 given two doses of MenACWY control vaccine. Trial participants were enrolled into age subgroups of 18-55, 56-69 and 70-plus years, which contained about 150, 27 and 61 TCR-sequenced participants, respectively.

V is pared back by 5 bases and J by 1 base, with 16 bases lying between the germline termini. Taken from the germline V gene, the CDR1 and CDR2 loops are SGDLS and YYNGEE. The CDR3 measures 16 amino acids from cysteine to phenylalanine. The read is trimmed to its CDR3 DNA, 48 bases read in frame from base 1. The CDR3 regions of human TCRbeta chains were analyzed by immunosequencing. As for the original processing: TCRs in the repertoires were matched against a reference library of SARS-CoV-2-specific TCRs that had been generated with the MIRA antigen-specificity platform. Breadth was defined as the fraction of unique TCRs that were SARS-CoV-2-associated. Depth was defined as the fraction of total T cells that were SARS-CoV-2-associated. Using the MIRA data, each spike-specific TCR was mapped to the spike region that the TCR reacts to and placed in a CD4 or CD8 class. Log10-transformed breadth and depth values were compared by one-way ANOVA with Sidak's multiple comparisons tests. The table was pulled from immuneACCESS by TCRdb, which kept in-frame rearrangements only. Such tables lose some clones; where checked, under half of the loss comes from unresolved V genes, and the rest has no known cause. V, J and clone size derive from that table, while D and trimming were established from the DNA sequence. This sample is represented by tens of thousands of clones; roughly 85% of them were singletons. The ten largest clones add up to about 27% of the sample.

The intended sense of this specimen's time point label: about 28 days (+/-7) after the second vaccine dose. Explained via the paper, the treatment or condition label denotes: meningococcal conjugate vaccine given as trial control. The vaccinee samples were drawn from two UK trials, COV001 and COV002, one of which was a single-blind randomized controlled phase 2/3 trial testing AZD1222 (ChAdOx1 nCoV-19) in healthy adults. For TCRbeta chain sequencing, PBMC samples from trial participants were taken at day 0 and at day 28 after the second dose. Paper-wide results and their limitations: Nearly half of unique spike-specific TCRs reportedly recognized epitopes outside regions mutated in the B.1.351 and B.1.1.7 variants. After two AZD1222 doses, both the breadth and the depth of spike-specific TCRs were significantly higher than at day 0 and than in MenACWY recipients. Participants were mostly white British, with more females than males. The authors suggested clonal diversity may have been underestimated. Because no day 14 peak-response samples were available, the repertoires could be characterized only after the peak T cell response. CD4 TCRs associated with the vaccine covered the entire spike protein, and the dominant responses were in regions 160-218 and 743-854. Conclusions about previously exposed vaccinees are limited because only 5 or 6 AZD1222 recipients were SARS-CoV-2 seropositive at baseline. The 56-69-year group was small, and its depth increase did not reach significance, likely because of low power.

About this clone: Its antigen is unknown. Per-base qualities were not stored, and no clone one base away is much larger.

Sequences were derived from peripheral blood, sampled 28 days after the second dose of the MenACWY control vaccine. This chain joins TRBV9 to TRBJ2-1; the D region possibly corresponds to TRBD1 (6 bases align). This clonotype originated in an adult who received the MenACWY meningococcal vaccine as a control. CDR3 loop: CASSILERGSYNEQFF. The sequenced DNA is TGTGCCAGCAGTATACTAGAAAGGGGGTCCTACAATGAGCAGTTCTTC. Where the CDR3 stops, the reference TRBV9 and TRBJ2-1 genes take over; the full variable domain is DSGVTQTPKHLITATGQRVTLRCSPRSGDLSVYWYQQSLDQGLQFLIQYYNGEERAKGNILERFSAQQFPDLHSELNLSSLELGDSALYFCASSILERGSYNEQFFGPGTRLTVL.